In its sample, the clone carrying this TCR beta chain was seen many times. Antigen unknown. The source of the sample is a study of identical twins. The V gene's germline CDR1 is SGHAT and CDR2 FQNNGV. Trimming removed 5 bases at V and 9 bases at J, with 14 bases between. The CDR3 spans 13 residues. Via MiXCR, TCRdb re-called the 5' RACE reads, giving one row per CDR3 protein. Of about 450,000 distinct CDR3 sequences in the sample, less than 20% were seen once. Regarding the study as a whole: Reduced insertions were recorded for abundant cord blood beta clonotypes, with no such pattern in memory repertoires. The degree of excess twin sharing was weaker in beta out-of-frame sequences.

All donors were healthy, and all were Caucasian. The chain combines TRBV11-2 with TRBJ1-3; TRBD1 is a possible D gene (6 bases). Sequenced sample: naive T cells sorted from blood. The receptor comes from a man in his fifties or sixties in good health. The CDR3 region has the DNA TGTGCCAGCAGCCTAGGGCGAGGGGGCACCATATATTTT. This gives the protein CASSLGRGGTIYF.